This is a list of T cell receptor beta chains from one sample in a study of T cell changes during pregnancy in multiple sclerosis. Method: immunoSEQ multiplex PCR; TCRdb's copy keeps in-frame clones and lacks some. This repertoire shows 50,000 or so clones, about 90% found once; its top ten account for nearly 0.5%. This sample comprised CD4+ T cells from peripheral blood mononuclear cells, obtained after pregnancy. These receptors came from a female donor in good health, enrolled as a control in a pregnancy study. The CDR3 runs from the conserved cysteine through the conserved F or W. D genes are given only for firm matches. The size field is filled for only some rows; it gives once, few, many or a size class.

abundance: NA
j_gene: TRBJ2-7
d_gene: TRBD1
v_gene: TRBV9
CDR3aa: CASSAQGNSYEQYF
CDR3nt: TGTGCCAGCAGCGCACAGGGGAACTCCTACGAGCAGTACTTC

abundance: NA
j_gene: TRBJ1-3
d_gene: NA
v_gene: TRBV2
CDR3aa: CASTGAGWAGNTIYF
CDR3nt: TGTGCCAGCACTGGGGCGGGATGGGCTGGAAACACCATATATTTT

abundance: NA
j_gene: TRBJ2-1
d_gene: NA
v_gene: TRBV10-3
CDR3aa: CAISYQGTNEQFF
CDR3nt: TGTGCCATCAGTTACCAGGGGACAAATGAGCAGTTCTTC

abundance: NA
j_gene: TRBJ2-5
d_gene: TRBD2
v_gene: TRBV5-1
CDR3aa: CASSLVLAGGPETQYF
CDR3nt: TGCGCCAGCAGCTTGGTTCTAGCGGGGGGGCCCGAGACCCAGTACTTC

abundance: NA
j_gene: TRBJ2-3
d_gene: NA
v_gene: TRBV19
CDR3aa: CASSLLNTDTQYF
CDR3nt: TGTGCCAGTAGTCTCTTAAACACAGATACGCAGTATTTT

abundance: NA
j_gene: TRBJ1-2
d_gene: TRBD1
v_gene: TRBV4-2
CDR3aa: CASSQDKGQNYGYTF
CDR3nt: TGTGCCAGCAGCCAAGATAAGGGACAGAACTATGGCTACACCTTC

abundance: few
j_gene: TRBJ1-2
d_gene: NA
v_gene: TRBV6-6
CDR3aa: CASTEWRTNYGYTF
CDR3nt: TGTGCCAGCACGGAGTGGAGGACGAACTATGGCTACACCTTC

abundance: few
j_gene: TRBJ2-5
d_gene: TRBD1
v_gene: TRBV12-5
CDR3aa: CASEGARETQYF
CDR3nt: TGTGCTAGCGAGGGGGCGCGGGAGACCCAGTACTTC

abundance: NA
j_gene: TRBJ1-3
d_gene: NA
v_gene: TRBV18
CDR3aa: CASSPDSPSGNTIYF
CDR3nt: TGTGCCAGCTCACCAGACAGTCCGTCTGGAAACACCATATATTTT

abundance: NA
j_gene: TRBJ1-3
d_gene: NA
v_gene: TRBV19
CDR3aa: CASRESSGNTIYF
CDR3nt: TGTGCCAGCAGGGAATCCTCTGGAAACACCATATATTTT

abundance: NA
j_gene: TRBJ2-5
d_gene: NA
v_gene: TRBV7-2
CDR3aa: CASTERRGETQYF
CDR3nt: TGTGCCAGCACTGAGAGGCGGGGAGAGACCCAGTACTTC

abundance: NA
j_gene: TRBJ2-7
d_gene: TRBD2
v_gene: TRBV7-2
CDR3aa: CASSPIERGASYEQYF
CDR3nt: TGTGCCAGCAGCCCTATCGAGCGGGGGGCCTCCTACGAGCAGTACTTC

abundance: NA
j_gene: TRBJ2-3
d_gene: NA
v_gene: TRBV19
CDR3aa: CASTQRTVGDTQYF
CDR3nt: TGTGCCAGTACCCAGCGGACTGTTGGGGATACGCAGTATTTT

abundance: NA
j_gene: TRBJ2-7
d_gene: NA
v_gene: TRBV10-3
CDR3aa: CAISQLGHEQYF
CDR3nt: TGTGCCATCAGTCAGCTAGGTCACGAGCAGTACTTC

abundance: NA
j_gene: TRBJ2-1
d_gene: TRBD2
v_gene: TRBV19
CDR3aa: CASSRTSGGSYNEQFF
CDR3nt: TGTGCCAGTAGTAGGACTAGCGGGGGATCATACAATGAGCAGTTCTTC

abundance: NA
j_gene: TRBJ1-4
d_gene: NA
v_gene: TRBV5-1
CDR3aa: CASSLEGRGNEKLFF
CDR3nt: TGCGCCAGCAGCTTGGAGGGGAGGGGTAATGAAAAACTGTTTTTT

abundance: NA
j_gene: TRBJ2-2
d_gene: TRBD1
v_gene: TRBV27
CDR3aa: CASSADRANTGELFF
CDR3nt: TGTGCCAGCAGTGCCGACAGGGCAAACACCGGGGAGCTGTTTTTT

abundance: few
j_gene: TRBJ1-1
d_gene: TRBD1
v_gene: TRBV5-1
CDR3aa: CASSPGQGTNTEAFF
CDR3nt: TGCGCCAGCAGCCCGGGACAGGGGACGAACACTGAAGCTTTCTTT

abundance: NA
j_gene: TRBJ2-5
d_gene: TRBD1
v_gene: TRBV2
CDR3aa: CASSDPTGDLTPKTQYF
CDR3nt: TGTGCCAGCAGTGATCCGACAGGGGACCTAACGCCGAAGACCCAGTACTTC

abundance: once
j_gene: TRBJ1-5
d_gene: NA
v_gene: TRBV19
CDR3aa: CASLGAISNQPQHF
CDR3nt: TGTGCCTCACTTGGGGCCATTAGCAATCAGCCCCAGCATTTT

abundance: NA
j_gene: TRBJ2-1
d_gene: NA
v_gene: TRBV14
CDR3aa: CASSQGAYNEQFF
CDR3nt: TGTGCCAGCAGCCAGGGAGCGTACAATGAGCAGTTCTTC

abundance: NA
j_gene: TRBJ1-5
d_gene: TRBD1
v_gene: TRBV6-4
CDR3aa: CASSVDRDQPQHF
CDR3nt: TGTGCCAGCAGTGTCGACAGGGATCAGCCCCAGCATTTT

abundance: NA
j_gene: TRBJ2-7
d_gene: NA
v_gene: TRBV5-1
CDR3aa: CASSLKIQGPVDEQYF
CDR3nt: TGCGCCAGCAGCCTAAAAATACAGGGACCTGTGGACGAGCAGTACTTC

abundance: NA
j_gene: TRBJ2-7
d_gene: TRBD2
v_gene: TRBV2
CDR3aa: CASSGRTSGASYEQYF
CDR3nt: TGTGCCAGCAGTGGTCGGACTAGCGGGGCCTCCTACGAGCAGTACTTC